A single sample is the source of the 12 T cell receptor beta chains below, sequenced in a study of blood T cells in healthy people across ages. It was with a sample-barcoded 5' primer and a J-beta primer mix that a second PCR of roughly 6 to 11 cycles was run. TCRdb used MiXCR to reprocess the 5' RACE reads, holding one entry per CDR3 protein. Here the sample spans more than 1.4 million distinct CDR3 sequences, 42% being singletons. What was sequenced was blood. The receptor set was obtained from a woman between 18 and 30 years old in good health.

This chain uses TRBV12-3 or TRBV12-4 with TRBJ2-3, with a tentative D call TRBD1 (5 bases). With 7 bases removed from V and 1 base from J, the gap between germline ends came to 15 bases. The CDR3 runs 15 residues. DNA of the CDR3: TGTGCCAGCACCCCCGACAGTTTGGGCACAGATACGCAGTATTTT. Its protein product is CASTPDSLGTDTQYF.

The chain carries TRBV25-1 and TRBJ2-5; no definite D call. The J call could be wrong; TRBJ2-7 is a better fit for the DNA end. The germline V gene has CDR1 MGHDK and CDR2 SYGVNS. This CDR3 has 10 residues. The CDR3 reads CASRNNEQYF. The DNA of the CDR3 is TGTGCCAGCAGGAATAACGAGCAGTACTTC.

The genes are TRBV5-1 and TRBJ2-1; 7 bases fit TRBD1. CDR3 length equals 16 residues. Germline V gives CDR1 SGHRS, CDR2 YFSETQ. V lost 1 base and J lost 0; bases outside the gene matches: 4. This CDR3 reads CASSLTGELSYNEQFF. The CDR3 coding sequence is TGCGCCAGCAGCTTGACAGGGGAACTCTCCTACAATGAGCAGTTCTTC.

CDR3 sequence: CASSPTGTTSTDTQYF. CDR3 sequence (DNA): TGTGCCAGCAGCCCGACCGGGACCACGAGCACAGATACGCAGTATTTT. The gene calls are TRBV7-2 and TRBJ2-3; D could derive from TRBD1 or TRBD2 (5 bases each). Per germline, CDR1 SGHTA and CDR2 FQGNSA. This CDR3 is 16 amino acids long. V was clipped by 5 bases and J by 0 bases, with 15 bases between them.

This rearrangement joins TRBV30 to TRBJ2-7; no clear D gene. Germline CDR1 reads GTSNPN; CDR2 reads SVGIG (reference sequence). V was trimmed by 7 bases and J by 2 bases, leaving 18 bases between them. CDR3 length: 14 residues. For the CDR3, the DNA is TGTGCCTCGAGGCCCGGGCTTAAGACCTACGAGCAGTACTTC. Translation: CASRPGLKTYEQYF.

The chain has TRBV4-1 and TRBJ2-7; TRBD2 aligns across 7 bases. The V segment lost 4 bases and the J segment 1 base; nucleotides outside the gene matches: 7. Germline CDR1 reads MGHRA; CDR2 reads YSYEKL. The CDR3 is 15 amino acids. The CDR3 is CASSLGGDPSYEQYF. The CDR3 DNA is TGCGCCAGCAGCCTGGGGGGGGACCCTTCCTACGAGCAGTACTTC.

This chain links TRBV3-1 with TRBJ2-5, with D unresolved. Looked up from germline, CDR1 is LGHDT and CDR2 is YNNKEL (reference sequence). V was pared by 2 bases and J by 1 base, with 11 bases between. The CDR3 is made up of 15 amino acids. CDR3 protein: CASSQPPRSQETQYF. The CDR3 DNA reads as TGTGCCAGCAGCCAACCCCCGCGGTCCCAAGAGACCCAGTACTTC.

This clonotype turned up a few times. This chain connects TRBV12-3 or TRBV12-4 to TRBJ2-5; 7 bases are a match to TRBD2. J gave up 3 bases and V 7 bases, and 14 bases lay outside the gene matches. The CDR3 contains 16 residues. The CDR3 loop reads CASNKRRASGKETQYF. In nucleotides, the CDR3 is TGTGCCAGCAATAAGAGGCGGGCTAGCGGAAAAGAGACCCAGTACTTC.

This clonotype has more than one count but fewer than ten. The chain carries TRBV10-2 and TRBJ2-7; 7 bases are a match to TRBD2. J lost 2 bases, V lost 3 bases, and 10 bases had no gene match. The V gene's germline CDR1 is WSHSY and CDR2 SAAADI. This CDR3 contains 16 residues. This chain's CDR3 is CASSERGPGGAYEQYF. The CDR3 coding sequence is TGCGCCAGCAGTGAACGGGGCCCGGGGGGAGCCTACGAGCAGTACTTC.

V gene TRBV7-9 combines with J gene TRBJ2-5; 8 nucleotides align to TRBD1. This CDR3 spans 19 amino acids. Per germline, CDR1 SEHNR and CDR2 FQNEAQ (reference sequence). Trimming took 0 bases from V and 11 from J; bases not matched to a gene: 23. CDR3 loop: CASSLAPGTGDLSYERQYF. In nucleotides, the CDR3 is TGTGCCAGCAGCTTAGCTCCCGGGACAGGAGACCTCAGCTACGAGCGGCAGTACTTC.

The chain has TRBV29-1 and TRBJ1-2; D might be TRBD1 (5 bases). V was trimmed by 3 bases and J by 11 bases, leaving 16 bases between them. Germline assignment: CDR1 SQVTM and CDR2 ANQGSEA. This CDR3 has 12 residues. CDR3 residues: CSVEGGALRYTF. The DNA of the CDR3 is TGCAGCGTTGAGGGAGGGGCCCTAAGGTACACCTTC.

As to this clonotype: The junction differs from germline at one of its ends, possibly a read error. The chain combines TRBV30 with TRBJ1-2; TRBD1 agrees at 7 bases. This CDR3 spans 13 amino acids. Germline values: CDR1 GTSNPN, CDR2 SVGIG (reference sequence). CDR3 protein: CAWSAGGNYGYTF. CDR3 nucleotide sequence: TGCGCCTGGAGTGCAGGGGGAAACTATGGCTACACCTTC.